This record looks at one T cell receptor (beta chain) sequence and its context. These data come from a study of PD-1 blockade in classical Hodgkin lymphoma. Repertoires were generated with immunoSEQ multiplex PCR, while TCRdb's copy carries only in-frame clones and drops some. The sample records roughly 50,000 clones, roughly 89% being singletons. Time point specified: cycle 4 day 1 (C4D1), after 6 weeks of nivolumab. Relapse was seen in all patients after autologous stem cell transplantation, and brentuximab vedotin exposure was variable. The source was peripheral blood mononuclear cells (PBMCs), collected before the fourth cycle of nivolumab. The sequence came from a human donor with classical Hodgkin lymphoma.

The chain's CDR3 is CASSNRGRGTEAFF. Here the CDR3 DNA reads TGTGCCAGCAGCAACAGGGGGCGAGGAACTGAAGCTTTCTTT. The chain recombines TRBV5-4 with TRBJ1-1; 9 nucleotides line up with TRBD1. Germline V gene sequence: CDR1 SGHNT, CDR2 YYREEE (reference sequence). The CDR3 runs to 14 residues. V dropped 4 bases and J dropped 5; count of bases not matched to a gene: 6.